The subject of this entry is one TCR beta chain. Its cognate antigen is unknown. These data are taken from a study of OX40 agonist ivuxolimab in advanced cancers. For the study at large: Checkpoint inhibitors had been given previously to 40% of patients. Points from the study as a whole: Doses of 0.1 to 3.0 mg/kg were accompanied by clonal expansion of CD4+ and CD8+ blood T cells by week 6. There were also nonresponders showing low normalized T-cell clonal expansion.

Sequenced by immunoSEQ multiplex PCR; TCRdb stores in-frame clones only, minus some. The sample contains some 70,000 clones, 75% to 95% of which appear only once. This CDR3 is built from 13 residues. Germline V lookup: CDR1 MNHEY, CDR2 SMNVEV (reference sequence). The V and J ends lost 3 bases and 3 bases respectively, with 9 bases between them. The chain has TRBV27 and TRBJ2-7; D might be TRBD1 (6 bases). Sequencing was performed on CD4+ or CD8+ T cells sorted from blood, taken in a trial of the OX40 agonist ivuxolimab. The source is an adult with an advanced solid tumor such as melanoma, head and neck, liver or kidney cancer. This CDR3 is CASSFGTNYEQYF. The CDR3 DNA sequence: TGTGCCAGCAGTTTCGGGACAAACTACGAGCAGTACTTC.